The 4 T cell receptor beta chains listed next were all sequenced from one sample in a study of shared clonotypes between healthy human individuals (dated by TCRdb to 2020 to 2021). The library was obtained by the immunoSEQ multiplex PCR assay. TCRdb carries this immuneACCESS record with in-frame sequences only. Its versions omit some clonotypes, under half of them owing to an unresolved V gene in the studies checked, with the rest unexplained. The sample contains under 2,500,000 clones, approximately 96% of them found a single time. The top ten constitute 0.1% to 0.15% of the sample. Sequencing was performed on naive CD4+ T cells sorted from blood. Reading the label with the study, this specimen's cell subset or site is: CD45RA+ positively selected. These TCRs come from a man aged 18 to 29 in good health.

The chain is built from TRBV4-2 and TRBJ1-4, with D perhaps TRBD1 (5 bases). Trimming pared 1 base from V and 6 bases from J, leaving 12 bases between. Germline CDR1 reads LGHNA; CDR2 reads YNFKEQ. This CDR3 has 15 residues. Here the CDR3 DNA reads TGTGCCAGCAGCCAAGTTGCCGGGGCCGATGAAAAACTGTTTTTT. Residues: CASSQVAGADEKLFF.

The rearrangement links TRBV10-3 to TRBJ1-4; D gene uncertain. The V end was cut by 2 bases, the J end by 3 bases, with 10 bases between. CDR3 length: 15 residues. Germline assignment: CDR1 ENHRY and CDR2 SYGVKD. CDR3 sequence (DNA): TGTGCCATCAGTGAGGGGCGGGAGGCTAATGAAAAACTGTTTTTT. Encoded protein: CAISEGREANEKLFF.

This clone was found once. The CDR3: CASSSLAGGTNEQFF. The CDR3 DNA reads as TGTGCCAGCAGCTCACTAGCGGGAGGAACCAATGAGCAGTTCTTC. V and J are TRBV7-2 and TRBJ2-1, with TRBD2 matching over 12 bases. Germline V CDR1 and CDR2: SGHTA, FQGNSA. CDR3 size: 15 residues. J was trimmed by 6 bases and V by 4 bases; bases with no gene match: 4.

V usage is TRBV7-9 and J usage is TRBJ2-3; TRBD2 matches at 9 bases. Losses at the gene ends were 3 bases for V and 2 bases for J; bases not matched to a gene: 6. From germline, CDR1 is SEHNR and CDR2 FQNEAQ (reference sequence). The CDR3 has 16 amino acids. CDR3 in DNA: TGTGCCAGCAGCTTCCTAGCGGGGCCTTTCACAGATACGCAGTATTTT. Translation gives CASSFLAGPFTDTQYF.